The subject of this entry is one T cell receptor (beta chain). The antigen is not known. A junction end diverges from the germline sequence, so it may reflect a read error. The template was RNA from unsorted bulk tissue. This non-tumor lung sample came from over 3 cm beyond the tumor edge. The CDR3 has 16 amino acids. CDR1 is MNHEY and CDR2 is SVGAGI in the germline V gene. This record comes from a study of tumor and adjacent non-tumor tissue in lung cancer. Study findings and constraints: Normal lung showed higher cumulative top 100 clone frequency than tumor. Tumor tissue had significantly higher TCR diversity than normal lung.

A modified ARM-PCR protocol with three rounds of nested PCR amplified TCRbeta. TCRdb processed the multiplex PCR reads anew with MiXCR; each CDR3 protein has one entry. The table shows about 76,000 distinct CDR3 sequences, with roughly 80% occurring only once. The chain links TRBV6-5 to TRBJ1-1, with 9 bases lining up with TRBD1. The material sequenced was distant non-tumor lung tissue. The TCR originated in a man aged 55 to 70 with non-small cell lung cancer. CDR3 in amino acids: CASSFRGTGRNTETFF. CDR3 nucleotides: TGTGCCAGCAGTTTCAGGGGGACAGGGCGGAACACTGAAACTTTCTTT.